A single sample gave rise to the 30 T cell receptor beta chains below, sequenced in a study of cytomegalovirus exposure and HLA in healthy donors. The protocol was immunoSEQ multiplex PCR, while the TCRdb copy is restricted to in-frame clones and leaves out a portion. The table has about 56,000 clones, 93% seen once. The sample comprised PBMCs. These receptor sequences come from a woman aged 18-29 years in good health and CMV-seropositive.

The chain couples TRBV5-8 to TRBJ2-5; D unclear. The DNA end is more similar to TRBJ2-7, so the J call may be wrong. CDR1 SGHTS and CDR2 YDEGEE come from the germline V gene. The CDR3 spans 11 residues. CDR3: CASSLAYEQYF. The CDR3, as DNA: TGTGCCAGCAGCTTGGCCTACGAGCAGTACTTC.

The chain recombines TRBV4-3 with TRBJ1-1; a weak D match, TRBD1 (5 bases). V lost 0 bases to trimming and J lost 4 bases, with 9 bases between them. CDR1 is LGHNA, CDR2 YSLEER, per germline. This CDR3 is 14 amino acids long. The CDR3: CASSQDRGVTEAFF. The CDR3 nucleotides read TGCGCCAGCAGCCAAGATCGGGGGGTCACTGAAGCTTTCTTT.

J is TRBJ1-2 and V is TRBV5-7; D is possibly TRBD1 (5 bases). TRBV5-7 is noted as an ORF with a role that remains uncertain. The CDR3 sequence is 15 residues long. Trimming cost V 1 base and J 2 bases, with 12 bases left between them. The CDR3: CASSLWGDSNYGYTF. As DNA, the CDR3 is TGTGCCAGCAGCTTGTGGGGGGATTCGAACTATGGCTACACCTTC.

The CDR3, as DNA: TGTGCCAGCAGGCGACCAATAGCGGGGGGTTTAGATACGCAGTATTTT. This codes for CASRRPIAGGLDTQYF. V is TRBV11-2 and J is TRBJ2-3, with 10 bases that match TRBD2. Per the germline V gene, CDR1 is SGHAT and CDR2 is FQNNGV. V was pared by 6 bases and J by 5 bases, with 11 bases of the junction left unmatched. The CDR3 runs 16 residues.

This chain links TRBV4-3 with TRBJ2-7; no definite D call. The ends were cut back, 0 bases at V and 4 bases at J, with 13 bases in the middle. This CDR3 is 15 amino acids long. Germline V gene lookup returns CDR1 LGHNA and CDR2 YSLEER. CDR3 DNA: TGCGCCAGCAGCCAAGAAGGCACCGCGGATTACGAGCAGTACTTC. Protein sequence: CASSQEGTADYEQYF.

With respect to this clone: The junction departs from the called germline gene at one end, perhaps through a read error. The V gene is TRBV19, the J gene TRBJ1-5; D not certain. The germline gives CDR1 LNHDA, CDR2 SQIVND (reference sequence). The CDR3 sequence is 14 residues long. In DNA, the CDR3 is TGTGCCAGTAGTATCGTAACAGCTTATCAGGCCCAGCATTTT. Residues: CASSIVTAYQAQHF.

This clone has just one count. The chain combines TRBV15 with TRBJ2-4, with 8 nucleotides matching TRBD1. The CDR3 length is 16 residues. Germline assignment: CDR1 LNHNV and CDR2 YYDKDF (reference sequence). V lost 0 bases, J lost 3 bases, and 4 bases stayed unmatched. The CDR3 nucleotides are TGTGCCACCAGCAGAGATCAGGGGGCAGGCAAAAACATTCAGTACTTC. This codes for CATSRDQGAGKNIQYF.

The V and J genes are TRBV4-3 and TRBJ1-6; perhaps TRBD1 as D (6 bases). The CDR3 length is 16 residues. Trimming removed 0 bases from V and 9 bases from J, with 15 bases in between. Germline values: CDR1 LGHNA, CDR2 YSLEER. CDR3 sequence: CASSQDNRVGSSPLHF. The CDR3 DNA follows: TGCGCCAGCAGCCAAGATAACAGGGTAGGGAGTTCACCCCTCCACTTT.

The J gene is TRBJ1-2, the V gene TRBV7-9; TRBD1 is a possible D gene (5 bases). This CDR3 contains 15 residues. Germline CDR1 reads SEHNR; CDR2 reads FQNEAQ (reference sequence). Trimming removed 3 bases from V and 4 bases from J, with 15 bases in between. CDR3 nucleotides: TGTGCCAGCAGCTTTGGGGGGGTTGTGACCTATGGCTACACCTTC. Its translation: CASSFGGVVTYGYTF.

V is TRBV30 and J is TRBJ2-7; 8 bases map to TRBD1. The CDR3 contains 14 residues. J gave up 2 bases and V 2 bases, and 5 bases lay outside the gene matches. Per the germline V gene, CDR1 is GTSNPN and CDR2 is SVGIG (reference sequence). The CDR3 DNA sequence: TGTGCCTGGAGTCGGACAGGGATAGCCTACGAGCAGTACTTC. This translates into CAWSRTGIAYEQYF.

This clone was counted once. The genes are TRBV19 and TRBJ1-5; possible D gene TRBD1, 5 bases. Germline V CDR1 and CDR2: LNHDA, SQIVND (reference sequence). This CDR3 is 13 amino acids long. The ends were cut back, 1 base at V and 9 bases at J, with 10 bases in the middle. The CDR3 region has the DNA TGTGCCAGTAGTATAGGTGGGGCCAGGCCCCAGCATTTT. This gives the protein CASSIGGARPQHF.

This clone is a singleton in its sample. The chain has TRBV19 and TRBJ2-3; TRBD2 might be the D (6 bases). With 5 bases removed from V and 10 bases from J, the gap between germline ends came to 16 bases. CDR3 length: 13 amino acids. The germline V gene encodes CDR1 LNHDA and CDR2 SQIVND (reference sequence). In DNA, the CDR3 is TGTGCCAGTAGTTCCTCCGGGGCTAGCGCGCAGTATTTT. The encoded protein is CASSSSGASAQYF. Full variable domain (missing parts from reference TRBV19 and TRBJ2-3): DGGITQSPKYLFRKEGQNVTLSCEQNLNHDAMYWYRQDPGQGLRLIYYSQIVNDFQKGDIAEGYSVSREKKESFPLTVTSAQKNPTAFYLCASSSSGASAQYFGPGTRLTVL.

The CDR3 DNA sequence: TGTGCCATCACGTGGCCGACAAAGGGGCCCCTTCTCTTCATGTATGGCTACACCTTC. This translates into CAITWPTKGPLLFMYGYTF. The chain recombines TRBV27 with TRBJ1-2, with D possibly matching TRBD1 (5 bases). This CDR3 is built from 19 residues. In germline, CDR1 is MNHEY, CDR2 SMNVEV (reference sequence). V was cut by 10 bases and J by 5 bases, with 35 bases left in between.

V is TRBV5-1 and J is TRBJ1-3, with TRBD1 identical over 9 bases. CDR1 and CDR2 (germline): SGHRS, YFSETQ. J gave up 0 bases and V 4 bases, and 5 bases lay outside the gene matches. This CDR3 has 16 residues. CDR3 nucleotides: TGCGCCAGCAGCCGGGACAGGGCCACCTCTGGAAACACCATATATTTT. It is translated as CASSRDRATSGNTIYF.

The chain is built from TRBV5-8 and TRBJ1-5; D not resolved. V gave up 2 bases and J gave up 7 bases, with 16 bases separating them. The CDR3 extends over 15 amino acids. Germline V gene sequence: CDR1 SGHTS, CDR2 YDEGEE. In DNA form, the CDR3 reads TGTGCCAGCAGCTTAGTGGCGAGGGAAGGACAGCCCCAGCATTTT. This sequence encodes CASSLVAREGQPQHF.

The chain's CDR3 is CASSLALAYEQYF. In DNA, the CDR3 is TGTGCCAGCAGCTTAGCCCTAGCCTACGAGCAGTACTTC. V gene TRBV7-8 combines with J gene TRBJ2-7; no clear D gene. CDR1 SGHVS and CDR2 FQNEAQ come from the germline V gene. This CDR3 has 13 amino acids. Trimming stripped 0 bases from V and 2 bases from J, with 5 bases between.

The chain links TRBV5-6 to TRBJ2-7; 7 bases are shared with TRBD1. Germline V lookup: CDR1 SGHDT, CDR2 YYEEEE. CDR3 length: 16 residues. Trimming cost V 1 base and J 1 base; bases outside gene matches: 8. This CDR3 reads CASSLRGQQISYEQYF. The DNA of the CDR3 is TGTGCCAGCAGCTTGAGGGGGCAGCAAATTTCCTACGAGCAGTACTTC.

The chain has TRBV15 and TRBJ1-1; D might be TRBD1 (5 bases). CDR3 length equals 18 residues. Germline loops: CDR1 LNHNV, CDR2 YYDKDF (reference sequence). V lost 2 bases and J lost 5, with 24 bases in between. CDR3 sequence reads: CATSRRGGVVKGRTEAFF. In DNA form, the CDR3 reads TGTGCCACCAGCAGACGGGGCGGGGTCGTTAAGGGGCGAACTGAAGCTTTCTTT.

The chain carries TRBV4-1 and TRBJ1-3, with D uncertain. The ends were cut back, 1 base at V and 0 bases at J, with 7 bases in the middle. The CDR3 is 15 residues long. Germline V CDR1 and CDR2: MGHRA, YSYEKL. The CDR3 DNA reads TGCGCCAGCAGCCAAGTACTAAGCTCTGGAAACACCATATATTTT. Translation gives CASSQVLSSGNTIYF.

V is TRBV2 and J is TRBJ2-3; no clear D. The germline gives CDR1 SNHLY, CDR2 FYNNEI. This CDR3 has 11 residues. V was pared by 7 bases and J by 1 base, with 3 bases between. The CDR3: CASTGTDTQYF. CDR3 in DNA: TGTGCCAGCACGGGCACAGATACGCAGTATTTT.

This chain links TRBV10-1 with TRBJ2-1; the match to TRBD2 covers 9 bases. The CDR3 consists of 16 residues. The trim removed 4 bases at V and 5 bases at J, leaving 9 bases unmatched. CDR1 is WNHNN and CDR2 is SYGVQD in the germline V gene (reference sequence). The CDR3 DNA follows: TGCGCCAGCAGTGGCCCCCGCGGGGGGGACGACAATGAGCAGTTCTTC. Its translation is CASSGPRGGDDNEQFF.

The V gene is TRBV5-1, the J gene TRBJ2-3; no definite D call. V lost 4 bases, J lost 0 bases, and 15 bases lay in between. The germline V gene has CDR1 SGHRS and CDR2 YFSETQ. This CDR3 has 16 residues. The CDR3 nucleotides read TGCGCCAGCAGCAATCACGGGTCTATCAGCACAGATACGCAGTATTTT. Translated, it gives CASSNHGSISTDTQYF.

This clone has just one count. The V call is TRBV7-2, the J call TRBJ1-6; 8 nucleotides align to TRBD1. In germline, CDR1 is SGHTA, CDR2 FQGNSA. V was pared by 4 bases and J by 2 bases, with 13 bases of the junction left unmatched. The length of the CDR3 is 19 residues. The CDR3 spells CASSWKKQGGYAYNSPLHF. The CDR3 DNA reads as TGTGCCAGCAGCTGGAAAAAACAGGGGGGGTATGCCTATAATTCACCCCTCCACTTT. The full variable domain, its missing parts supplied by reference TRBV7-2 and TRBJ1-6, is GAGVSQSPSNKVTEKGKDVELRCDPISGHTALYWYRQSLGQGLEFLIYFQGNSAPDKSGLPSDRFSAERTGGSVSTLTIQRTQQEDSAVYLCASSWKKQGGYAYNSPLHFGNGTRLTVT.

V gene TRBV11-2 combines with J gene TRBJ1-2; D is ambiguous. This CDR3 has 13 amino acids. From germline, CDR1 is SGHAT and CDR2 FQNNGV. V was clipped by 6 bases and J by 8 bases, with 16 bases between them. For the CDR3, the DNA is TGTGCCAGCAGACCAATCGGAGGGAGCGGCTACACCTTC. Its protein product is CASRPIGGSGYTF. The full variable domain, rest sourced from reference TRBV11-2 and TRBJ1-2, is EAGVAQSPRYKIIEKRQSVAFWCNPISGHATLYWYQQILGQGPKLLIQFQNNGVVDDSQLPKDRFSAERLKGVDSTLKIQPAKLEDSAVYLCASRPIGGSGYTFGSGTRLTVV.

V and J are TRBV10-3 and TRBJ1-1; 7 positions match TRBD1. Per germline, CDR1 ENHRY and CDR2 SYGVKD. This CDR3 comprises 15 residues. The junction had 4 bases not matched to a gene; V was cut back by 3 bases and J by 0 bases. The CDR3, as DNA: TGTGCCATCAGTGATCCGGGACAGATGAACACTGAAGCTTTCTTT. Its translation: CAISDPGQMNTEAFF.

The CDR3 here is CASSLGGLGNTIYF. The CDR3 DNA reads TGTGCCAGCAGCTTAGGGGGGCTAGGAAACACCATATATTTT. The chain links TRBV7-7 to TRBJ1-3, with D possibly TRBD1 on 6 matching bases. The CDR3 has 14 residues. V lost 1 base, J lost 4 bases, and 8 bases lay in between. Germline assignment: CDR1 SSHAT and CDR2 FNYEAQ (reference sequence).

This clone was detected once. In nucleotides, the CDR3 is TGTGCCAGCAGACGACAACAGGGATTTAATGAAAAACTGTTTTTT. Translation gives CASRRQQGFNEKLFF. The genes are TRBV6-5 and TRBJ1-4, with a possible D match to TRBD1 (6 bases). The CDR3 spans 15 residues. In germline, CDR1 is MNHEY, CDR2 SVGAGI. With 6 bases removed from V and 4 bases from J, the gap between germline ends came to 15 bases.

The chain uses TRBV29-1 and TRBJ2-5, with TRBD2 matching over 9 bases. The CDR3 covers 20 residues. Germline values: CDR1 SQVTM, CDR2 ANQGSEA. J gave up 1 base and V 0 bases, and 18 bases lay outside the gene matches. The CDR3 spells CSVEDEGLRGGGAPQETQYF. The CDR3 nucleotides are TGCAGCGTTGAAGATGAGGGGTTGAGGGGCGGGGGGGCGCCCCAAGAGACCCAGTACTTC.

This sequence joins TRBV7-9 and TRBJ2-3; 10 bases agree with TRBD2. The CDR3 is 16 amino acids. Germline trimming cut 5 bases from V and 2 bases from J; bases unmatched to any gene: 7. The germline V gene has CDR1 SEHNR and CDR2 FQNEAQ (reference sequence). In DNA form, the CDR3 reads TGTGCCAGCAGCCCCCGGACTAGCGGACCCACAGATACGCAGTATTTT. This translates into CASSPRTSGPTDTQYF.

The rearrangement links TRBV10-3 to TRBJ1-1; D gene unclear. Looked up from germline, CDR1 is ENHRY and CDR2 is SYGVKD. The CDR3 loop spans 15 amino acids. Trimming removed 0 bases at V and 4 bases at J, with 12 bases between. CDR3 residues: CAISESMEGGTEAFF. The CDR3 DNA is TGTGCCATCAGTGAGTCGATGGAGGGCGGCACTGAAGCTTTCTTT.